Presented here are 10 T cell receptor beta chains from one specimen sequenced in a study of identifying expanded T cells in peripheral blood. Assay: immunoSEQ multiplex PCR; the TCRdb copy retains only in-frame clones and omits some. Of 85,000 to 100,000 clones in the sample, about 91% were seen once. The sample comprised blood. The receptors stem from a person aged 18 to 69 in good health.

The rearrangement uses TRBV6-4 and TRBJ1-5, with 8 bases identical to TRBD1. Germline V gene lookup returns CDR1 MRHNA and CDR2 SNTAGT. V was clipped by 4 bases and J by 5 bases; unmatched bases: 1. The CDR3 is made up of 13 amino acids. The CDR3 loop reads CASSATGDQPQHF. Here the CDR3 DNA reads TGTGCCAGCAGTGCGACAGGGGATCAGCCCCAGCATTTT.

Here the CDR3 reads CASRATGGGAEAFF. The CDR3, as DNA: TGTGCCAGCAGGGCGACAGGGGGCGGCGCTGAAGCTTTCTTT. This chain uses TRBV2 with TRBJ1-1; the match to TRBD1 covers 10 bases. The ends lost 6 bases at V and 6 bases at J; junction bases unmatched: 7. This CDR3 is 14 amino acids long. The germline gives CDR1 SNHLY, CDR2 FYNNEI.

V is TRBV11-2 and J is TRBJ2-3; the D is unclear. CDR1 is SGHAT, CDR2 FQNNGV, per germline. The V and J ends lost 2 bases and 0 bases respectively, with 6 bases between them. The CDR3 length is 14 residues. Written as DNA, the CDR3 is TGTGCCAGCAGCTTAATTGGGAGCACAGATACGCAGTATTTT. Translation gives CASSLIGSTDTQYF.

This clone occurred once. The rearrangement joins TRBV5-1 to TRBJ2-7; D is possibly TRBD2 (6 bases). Germline loops: CDR1 SGHRS, CDR2 YFSETQ. V lost 0 bases, J lost 0 bases, and 10 bases lay in between. The length of the CDR3 is 15 residues. CDR3 in amino acids: CASSLGHGSSYEQYF. The DNA of the CDR3 is TGCGCCAGCAGCTTGGGTCACGGGAGCTCCTACGAGCAGTACTTC.

This chain connects TRBV10-3 to TRBJ2-1; D is tentatively TRBD1 or TRBD2 (5 bases each). Germline CDR1 reads ENHRY; CDR2 reads SYGVKD. The CDR3 totals 12 residues. The V end was cut by 10 bases, the J end by 4 bases, with 11 bases between. For the CDR3, the DNA is TGTGCCAGTAATGGGGGATACAATGAGCAGTTCTTC. This encodes CASNGGYNEQFF.

The gene calls are TRBV29-1 and TRBJ2-2; D not certain. The germline gives CDR1 SQVTM, CDR2 ANQGSEA. This CDR3 spans 16 amino acids. With 4 bases removed from V and 0 bases from J, the gap between germline ends came to 15 bases. The CDR3 here is CSVVVGMGANTGELFF. The CDR3 DNA reads TGCAGCGTTGTAGTGGGTATGGGCGCGAACACCGGGGAGCTGTTTTTT.

The chain uses TRBV28 and TRBJ2-1; perhaps D is TRBD1 or TRBD2 (6 bases each). Germline-derived CDR1 and CDR2 are MDHEN and SYDVKM. The CDR3 is 14 amino acids. The V end lost 2 bases, the J end lost 9 bases, and 14 bases lay between the germline ends. CDR3 bases: TGTGCCAGCAGTTTAACGGGGGCTTTCGGTGAGCAGTTCTTC. It yields the protein CASSLTGAFGEQFF.

This chain uses TRBV7-9 with TRBJ2-7; D is perhaps TRBD1 (6 bases). The V gene's germline CDR1 is SEHNR and CDR2 FQNEAQ (reference sequence). This CDR3 contains 12 residues. Trimming removed 6 bases from V and 3 bases from J, with 9 bases in between. CDR3 in DNA: TGTGCCAGCAGTCGGGACATCTACGAGCAGTACTTC. Amino acids: CASSRDIYEQYF.

This clone was counted once. This chain's CDR3 is CASSGEGYEQYF. The CDR3 DNA reads TGTGCCAGCAGCGGGGAGGGCTACGAGCAGTACTTC. The J gene is TRBJ2-7, the V gene TRBV9, with TRBD2 matching 7 bases. The J segment lost 3 bases and the V segment lost 3 bases, leaving 0 bases of the junction unmatched. There are 12 residues in the CDR3. The V gene's germline CDR1 is SGDLS and CDR2 YYNGEE.

The chain is built from TRBV4-3 and TRBJ2-1; D unclear. Looked up from germline, CDR1 is LGHNA and CDR2 is YSLEER. The V end lost 1 base, the J end lost 3 bases, and 4 bases lay between the germline ends. The CDR3 runs 13 residues. The DNA of the CDR3 is TGCGCCAGCAGCCAAGGGGGCTACAATGAGCAGTTCTTC. Encoded protein: CASSQGGYNEQFF.